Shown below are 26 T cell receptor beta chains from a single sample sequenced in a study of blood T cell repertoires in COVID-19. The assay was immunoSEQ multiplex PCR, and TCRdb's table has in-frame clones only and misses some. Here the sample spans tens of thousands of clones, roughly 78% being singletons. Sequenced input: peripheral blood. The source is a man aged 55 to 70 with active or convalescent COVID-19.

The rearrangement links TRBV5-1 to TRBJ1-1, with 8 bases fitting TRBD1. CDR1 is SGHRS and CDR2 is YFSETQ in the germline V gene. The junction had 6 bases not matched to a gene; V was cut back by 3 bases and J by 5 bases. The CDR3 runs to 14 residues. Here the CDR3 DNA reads TGCGCCAGCAGCTCCACGACAGGGGCGACTGAAGCTTTCTTT. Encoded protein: CASSSTTGATEAFF.

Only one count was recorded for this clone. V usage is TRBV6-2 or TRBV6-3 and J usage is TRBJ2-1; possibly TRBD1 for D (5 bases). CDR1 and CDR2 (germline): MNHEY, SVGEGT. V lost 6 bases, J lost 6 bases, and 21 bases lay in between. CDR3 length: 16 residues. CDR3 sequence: CASSELIQGLGNEQFF. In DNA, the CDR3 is TGTGCCAGCAGCGAACTCATCCAGGGTCTCGGCAATGAGCAGTTCTTC.

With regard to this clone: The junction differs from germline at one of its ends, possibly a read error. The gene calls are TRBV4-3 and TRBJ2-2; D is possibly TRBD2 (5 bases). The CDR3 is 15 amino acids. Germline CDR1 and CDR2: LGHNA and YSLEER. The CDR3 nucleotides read TGCGCCAGCAGTCAAGTGAGCGGAAACACCGGGGAGCTGTTTTTT. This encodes CASSQVSGNTGELFF.

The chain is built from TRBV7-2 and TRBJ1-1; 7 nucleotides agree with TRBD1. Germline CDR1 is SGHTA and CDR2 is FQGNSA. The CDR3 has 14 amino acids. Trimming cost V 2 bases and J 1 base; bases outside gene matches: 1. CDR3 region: CASSLWTGNTEAFF. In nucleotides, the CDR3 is TGTGCCAGCAGCTTATGGACAGGGAACACTGAAGCTTTCTTT.

CDR3 nucleotides: TGTGCCAGCAGCCCCGGTGGGGGCGGGGAAAAACTGTTTTTT. Its protein is CASSPGGGGEKLFF. This chain joins TRBV7-2 and TRBJ1-4; weak D call: TRBD1 (6 bases). V was pared by 5 bases and J by 8 bases, with 15 bases between. The CDR3 contains 14 residues. Germline assignment: CDR1 SGHTA and CDR2 FQGNSA.

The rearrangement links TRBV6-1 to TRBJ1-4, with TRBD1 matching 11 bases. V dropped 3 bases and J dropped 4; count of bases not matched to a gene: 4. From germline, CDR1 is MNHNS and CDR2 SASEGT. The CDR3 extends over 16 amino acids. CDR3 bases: TGTGCCAGCAGTGAGTGGGGGACAGGGGGTAATGAAAAACTGTTTTTT. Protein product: CASSEWGTGGNEKLFF.

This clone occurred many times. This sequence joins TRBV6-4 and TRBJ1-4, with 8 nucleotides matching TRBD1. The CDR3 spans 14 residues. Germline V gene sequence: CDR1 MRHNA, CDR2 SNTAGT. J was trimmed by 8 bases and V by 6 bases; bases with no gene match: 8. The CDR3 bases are TGTGCCAGCAGCTCCTCCAGGGGGCGCGAAAAACTGTTTTTT. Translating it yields CASSSSRGREKLFF.

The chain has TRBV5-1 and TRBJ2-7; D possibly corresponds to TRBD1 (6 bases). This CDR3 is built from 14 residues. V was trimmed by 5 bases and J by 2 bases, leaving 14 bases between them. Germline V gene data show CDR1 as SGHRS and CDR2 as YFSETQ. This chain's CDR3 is CASRPGTLAYEQYF. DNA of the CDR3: TGCGCCAGCAGGCCCGGGACATTGGCCTACGAGCAGTACTTC.

The CDR3 sequence: CASSSSRGTYEQYF. Here the CDR3 DNA reads TGTGCCAGCAGCTCGAGTAGGGGAACCTACGAGCAGTACTTC. This chain joins TRBV11-2 and TRBJ2-7; the D gene is possibly TRBD1 (5 bases). Germline-derived CDR1 and CDR2 are SGHAT and FQNNGV. V lost 4 bases, J lost 2 bases, and 12 bases lay in between. This CDR3 has 14 residues.

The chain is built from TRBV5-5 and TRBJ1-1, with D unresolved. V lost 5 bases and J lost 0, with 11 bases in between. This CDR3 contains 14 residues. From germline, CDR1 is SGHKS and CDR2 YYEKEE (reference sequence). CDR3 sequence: CASRAEEVNTEAFF. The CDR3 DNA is TGTGCCAGCAGAGCGGAGGAGGTGAACACTGAAGCTTTCTTT.

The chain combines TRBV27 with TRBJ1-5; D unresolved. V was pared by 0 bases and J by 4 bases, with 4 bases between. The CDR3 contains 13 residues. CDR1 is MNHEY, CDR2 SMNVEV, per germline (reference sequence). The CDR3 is CASSLSRNQPQHF. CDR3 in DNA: TGTGCCAGCAGTTTATCGCGGAATCAGCCCCAGCATTTT.

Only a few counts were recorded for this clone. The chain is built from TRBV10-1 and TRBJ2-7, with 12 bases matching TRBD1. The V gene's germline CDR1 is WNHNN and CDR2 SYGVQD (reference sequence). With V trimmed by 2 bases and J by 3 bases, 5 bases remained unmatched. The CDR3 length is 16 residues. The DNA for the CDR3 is TGCGCCAGCAGTGAGCCCCGGGACAGGGGGCTCTACGAGCAGTACTTC. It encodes CASSEPRDRGLYEQYF.

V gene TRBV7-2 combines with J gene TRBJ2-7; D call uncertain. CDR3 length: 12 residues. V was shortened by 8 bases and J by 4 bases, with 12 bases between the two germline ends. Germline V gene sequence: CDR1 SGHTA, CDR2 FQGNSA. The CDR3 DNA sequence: TGTGCCAGCTCGGGTTTTGGTTACGAGCAGTACTTC. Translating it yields CASSGFGYEQYF.

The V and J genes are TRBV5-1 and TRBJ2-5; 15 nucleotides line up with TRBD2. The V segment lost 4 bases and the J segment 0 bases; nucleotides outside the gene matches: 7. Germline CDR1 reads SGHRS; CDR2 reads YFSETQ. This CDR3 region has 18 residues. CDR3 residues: CASSGMGLAGGNQETQYF. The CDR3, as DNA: TGCGCCAGCAGCGGGATGGGACTAGCGGGGGGTAACCAAGAGACCCAGTACTTC.

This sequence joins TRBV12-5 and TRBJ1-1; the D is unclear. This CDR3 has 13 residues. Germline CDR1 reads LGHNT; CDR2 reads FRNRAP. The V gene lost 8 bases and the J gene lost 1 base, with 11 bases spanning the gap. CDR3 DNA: TGTGCTAGTTTGTTGGCGGGGAACACTGAAGCTTTCTTT. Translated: CASLLAGNTEAFF. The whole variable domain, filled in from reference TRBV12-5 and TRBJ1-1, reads DARVTQTPRHKVTEMGQEVTMRCQPILGHNTVFWYRQTMMQGLELLAYFRNRAPLDDSGMPKDRFSAEMPDATLATLKIQPSEPRDSAVYFCASLLAGNTEAFFGQGTRLTVV.

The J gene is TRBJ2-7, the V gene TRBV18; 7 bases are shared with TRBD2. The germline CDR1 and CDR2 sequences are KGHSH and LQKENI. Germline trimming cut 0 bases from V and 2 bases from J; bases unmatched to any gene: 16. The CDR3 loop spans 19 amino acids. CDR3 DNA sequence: TGTGCCAGCTCACCACCGGGGGGGTGGGGAGAGACAGCTACCTACGAGCAGTACTTC. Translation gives CASSPPGGWGETATYEQYF.

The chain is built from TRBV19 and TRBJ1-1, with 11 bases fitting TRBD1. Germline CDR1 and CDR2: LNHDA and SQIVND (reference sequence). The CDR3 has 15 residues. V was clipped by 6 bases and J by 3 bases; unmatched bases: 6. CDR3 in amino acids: CASSPAGQGDTEAFF. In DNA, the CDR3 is TGTGCCAGTAGCCCCGCGGGACAGGGGGACACTGAAGCTTTCTTT.

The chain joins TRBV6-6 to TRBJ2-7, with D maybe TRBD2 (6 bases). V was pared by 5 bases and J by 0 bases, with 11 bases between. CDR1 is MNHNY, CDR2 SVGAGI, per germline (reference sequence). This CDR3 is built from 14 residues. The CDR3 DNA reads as TGTGCCAGCAGTCTGGGACTGGGCTCCTACGAGCAGTACTTC. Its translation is CASSLGLGSYEQYF.

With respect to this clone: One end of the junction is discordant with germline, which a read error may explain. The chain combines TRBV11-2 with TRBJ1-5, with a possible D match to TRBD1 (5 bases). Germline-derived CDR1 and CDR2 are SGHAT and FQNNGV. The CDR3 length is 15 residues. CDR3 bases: TGTGCCAGCAGCCTAGATTGGGGGGGCAATCAGCCCCAGCATTTT. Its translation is CASSLDWGGNQPQHF.

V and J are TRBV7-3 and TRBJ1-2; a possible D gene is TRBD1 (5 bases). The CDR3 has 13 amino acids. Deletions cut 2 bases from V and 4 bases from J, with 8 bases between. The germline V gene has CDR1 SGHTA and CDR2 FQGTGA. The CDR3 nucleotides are TGTGCCAGCAGCTTATCCGGGGGCTATGGCTACACCTTC. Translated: CASSLSGGYGYTF.

The CDR3 region is CASSSGETQYF. The CDR3 DNA sequence: TGTGCCAGCAGTTCGGGAGAGACCCAGTACTTC. The chain has TRBV6-6 and TRBJ2-5; D is unresolved. CDR3 length: 11 residues. Between the trimmed V and J ends, which lost 4 bases and 4 bases, there was a span of 4 bases. Per germline, CDR1 MNHNY and CDR2 SVGAGI (reference sequence).

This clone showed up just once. The CDR3 region is CASRGPRGDSYNEQFF. CDR3 nucleotides: TGTGCCAGCAGGGGCCCGCGGGGGGACTCCTACAATGAGCAGTTCTTC. This sequence joins TRBV11-2 and TRBJ2-1, with 8 bases that match TRBD2. V gave up 6 bases and J gave up 0 bases; unmatched junction bases: 7. The CDR3 contains 16 residues. Germline loops: CDR1 SGHAT, CDR2 FQNNGV.

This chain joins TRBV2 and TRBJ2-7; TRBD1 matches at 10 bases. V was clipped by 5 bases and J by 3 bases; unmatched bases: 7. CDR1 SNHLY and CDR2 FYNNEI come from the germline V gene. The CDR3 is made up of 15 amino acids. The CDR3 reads CASSTPGTGDYEQYF. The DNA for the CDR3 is TGTGCCAGCAGTACACCCGGGACAGGGGACTACGAGCAGTACTTC.

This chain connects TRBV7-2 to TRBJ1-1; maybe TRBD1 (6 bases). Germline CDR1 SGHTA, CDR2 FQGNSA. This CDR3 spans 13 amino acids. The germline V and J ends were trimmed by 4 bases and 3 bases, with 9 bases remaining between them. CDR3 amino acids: CASSSDSYTEAFF. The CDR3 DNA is TGTGCCAGCAGCTCGGACAGCTACACTGAAGCTTTCTTT.

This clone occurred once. The chain's CDR3 is CASRPGTGDGNTIYF. CDR3 sequence (DNA): TGTGCCAGCAGACCCGGGACAGGGGACGGAAACACCATATATTTT. V and J are TRBV27 and TRBJ1-3; 10 positions match TRBD1. Germline assignment: CDR1 MNHEY and CDR2 SMNVEV (reference sequence). J lost 4 bases, V lost 6 bases, and 6 bases had no gene match. This CDR3 spans 15 amino acids.

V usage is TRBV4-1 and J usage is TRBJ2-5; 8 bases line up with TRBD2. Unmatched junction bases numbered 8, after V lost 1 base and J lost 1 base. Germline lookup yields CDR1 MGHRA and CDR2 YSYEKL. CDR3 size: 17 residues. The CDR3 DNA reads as TGCGCCAGCAGCCAAGGGTCCGCCGCGGGGGGCCAAGAGACCCAGTACTTC. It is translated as CASSQGSAAGGQETQYF.